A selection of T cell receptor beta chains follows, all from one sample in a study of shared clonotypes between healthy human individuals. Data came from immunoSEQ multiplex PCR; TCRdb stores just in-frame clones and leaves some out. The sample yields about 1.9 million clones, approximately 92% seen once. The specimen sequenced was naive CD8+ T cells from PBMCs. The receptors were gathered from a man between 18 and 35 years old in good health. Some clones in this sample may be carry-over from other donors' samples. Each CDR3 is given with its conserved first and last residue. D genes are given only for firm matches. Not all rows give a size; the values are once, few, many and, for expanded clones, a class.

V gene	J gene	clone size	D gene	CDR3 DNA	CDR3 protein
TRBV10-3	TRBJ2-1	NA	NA	TGTGCCATCAGTGAGTCATCCGCCAGGATCTACAATGAGCAGTTCTTC	CAISESSARIYNEQFF
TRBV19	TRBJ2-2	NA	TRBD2	TGTGCCAGTAATGGACTAGCGGAGAACACCGGGGAGCTGTTTTTT	CASNGLAENTGELFF
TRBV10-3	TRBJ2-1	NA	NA	TGTGCCATCAGTGGGGTGCTAGCGTATGAGCAGTTCTTC	CAISGVLAYEQFF
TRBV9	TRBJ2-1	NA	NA	TGTGCCAGCAGCATAAGTAAGGGTGAGCAGTTCTTC	CASSISKGEQFF
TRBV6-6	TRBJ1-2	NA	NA	TGTGCCAGCAGTTACCAACAAAGCGGAGGCTATGGCTACACCTTC	CASSYQQSGGYGYTF
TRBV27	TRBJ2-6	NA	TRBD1	TGTGCCAGCAGCAATGATGACAGGGCTGGGGCCAACGTCCTGACTTTC	CASSNDDRAGANVLTF
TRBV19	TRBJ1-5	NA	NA	TGTGCCAGTAGTATTACGACGCTAGACAATCAGCCCCAGCATTTT	CASSITTLDNQPQHF
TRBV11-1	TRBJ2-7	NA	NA	TGTGCCAGCAGCTTAGCATGGGGCTACGAGCAGTACTTC	CASSLAWGYEQYF
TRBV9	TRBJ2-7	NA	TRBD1	TGTGCCAGCAGCGTTCTAGGGGGCCAGGACGAGCAGTACTTC	CASSVLGGQDEQYF
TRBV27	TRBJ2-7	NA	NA	TGTGCCAGCAGTTCGATGACGGGCTACGAGCAGTACTTC	CASSSMTGYEQYF
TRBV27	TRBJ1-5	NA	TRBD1	TGTGCCAGCAGTTTACGGACAGGGGCCAGCAATCAGCCCCAGCATTTT	CASSLRTGASNQPQHF
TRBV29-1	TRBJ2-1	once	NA	TGCAGCGTTGACAGGGCCTGGGGTGAGCAGTTCTTC	CSVDRAWGEQFF
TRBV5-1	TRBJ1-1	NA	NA	TGCGCCAGCAGCTTGAAAGGATACACTGAAGCTTTCTTT	CASSLKGYTEAFF
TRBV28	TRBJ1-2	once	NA	TGTGCCAGCAGCTCAGCCCCTAGGACAGCGTATGGCTACACCTTC	CASSSAPRTAYGYTF
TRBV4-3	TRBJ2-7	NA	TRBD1	TGCGCCAGCAGCCACTACCGGGACAGGGTTTACGAGCAGTACTTC	CASSHYRDRVYEQYF
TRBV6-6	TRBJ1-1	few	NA	TGTGCCAGCAGTTACTCGATCGCTAACACTGAAGCTTTCTTT	CASSYSIANTEAFF